The 23 T cell receptor beta chains presented below share a single source sample, sequenced in a study of T cell responses to AZD1222 COVID-19 vaccine. The repertoire was sequenced with immunoSEQ multiplex PCR; TCRdb's copy has only in-frame clones and lacks some. The data show 150,000 or so clones, about 91% seen once. The source was peripheral blood, collected 28 days after the second AZD1222 dose. Receptors were obtained from an adult who received the AZD1222 COVID-19 vaccine.

Only one count was recorded for this clone. The chain uses TRBV30 and TRBJ1-2, with D perhaps matching TRBD1 (5 bases). This CDR3 is 11 amino acids long. Trimming cost V 7 bases and J 4 bases, with 10 bases left between them. Germline CDR1 and CDR2: GTSNPN and SVGIG (reference sequence). In DNA, the CDR3 is TGTGCCTTTAGGGACCCCTATGGCTACACCTTC. Translated, it gives CAFRDPYGYTF.

The chain employs TRBV18 and TRBJ2-1, with D possibly TRBD1 on 5 matching bases. The CDR3 runs 17 residues. V lost 1 base, J lost 4 bases, and 17 bases lay in between. From germline, CDR1 is KGHSH and CDR2 LQKENI. In DNA, the CDR3 is TGTGCCAGCTCACCACGGCAGGGATGGGGTATATACAATGAGCAGTTCTTC. Translating it yields CASSPRQGWGIYNEQFF.

The rearrangement joins TRBV15 to TRBJ1-5; D is uncertain. Germline V lookup: CDR1 LNHNV, CDR2 YYDKDF (reference sequence). The V gene lost 1 base and the J gene lost 0 bases, with 13 bases spanning the gap. This CDR3 comprises 17 residues. The CDR3 sequence: CATSRVPEGASNQPQHF. In DNA form, the CDR3 reads TGTGCCACCAGCAGAGTACCGGAAGGAGCTAGCAATCAGCCCCAGCATTTT.

V is TRBV15 and J is TRBJ2-7; 10 bases fit TRBD1. Germline V lookup: CDR1 LNHNV, CDR2 YYDKDF (reference sequence). This CDR3 region has 14 residues. V trimming: 5 bases; J trimming: 6 bases; junction bases outside the gene matches: 7. The CDR3 DNA follows: TGTGCCACCAGCGGCGACAGGGGGCTGGGCGAGCAGTACTTC. Translating it yields CATSGDRGLGEQYF.

The gene calls are TRBV9 and TRBJ2-7; D is unclear. Germline V gene lookup returns CDR1 SGDLS and CDR2 YYNGEE. V lost 5 bases and J lost 1, with 13 bases in between. The CDR3 extends over 14 amino acids. DNA for the CDR3: TGTGCCAGCAGTCGGCAGGACGAATCCTACGAGCAGTACTTC. As protein: CASSRQDESYEQYF. Together with reference TRBV9 and TRBJ2-7, the CDR3 gives the full variable domain: DSGVTQTPKHLITATGQRVTLRCSPRSGDLSVYWYQQSLDQGLQFLIQYYNGEERAKGNILERFSAQQFPDLHSELNLSSLELGDSALYFCASSRQDESYEQYFGPGTRLTVT.

This rearrangement joins TRBV5-1 to TRBJ1-4; possible D gene TRBD1, 6 bases. This CDR3 has 15 residues. CDR1 and CDR2 from the germline V gene are SGHRS and YFSETQ. The ends were cut back, 0 bases at V and 6 bases at J, with 12 bases in the middle. CDR3 sequence reads: CASSLAQGRYEKLFF. The CDR3 DNA reads as TGCGCCAGCAGCTTGGCCCAGGGGCGTTATGAAAAACTGTTTTTT. Combining the CDR3 with reference TRBV5-1 and TRBJ1-4 gives the whole variable domain KAGVTQTPRYLIKTRGQQVTLSCSPISGHRSVSWYQQTPGQGLQFLFEYFSETQRNKGNFPGRFSGRQFSNSRSEMNVSTLELGDSALYLCASSLAQGRYEKLFFGSGTQLSVL.

The chain combines TRBV5-8 with TRBJ1-5; the match to TRBD1 covers 9 bases. The germline gives CDR1 SGHTS, CDR2 YDEGEE. The trim removed 3 bases at V and 2 bases at J, leaving 3 bases unmatched. The CDR3 has 15 residues. CDR3 sequence reads: CASSSRQGGNQPQHF. The CDR3 DNA sequence: TGTGCCAGCAGCTCCCGACAGGGGGGCAATCAGCCCCAGCATTTT. Filled out from reference TRBV5-8 and TRBJ1-5, the complete variable domain reads EAGVTQSPTHLIKTRGQQATLRCSPISGHTSVYWYQQALGLGLQFLLWYDEGEERNRGNFPPRFSGRQFPNYSSELNVNALELEDSALYLCASSSRQGGNQPQHFGDGTRLSIL.

This chain joins TRBV7-9 and TRBJ1-4; D is unresolved. The V gene lost 5 bases and the J gene lost 10 bases, with 11 bases spanning the gap. This CDR3 region has 12 residues. Germline V gives CDR1 SEHNR, CDR2 FQNEAQ (reference sequence). In nucleotides, the CDR3 is TGTGCCAGCAGCCCTCCCCACGGAAAACTGTTTTTT. This translates into CASSPPHGKLFF.

The chain is built from TRBV27 and TRBJ2-7; D tentatively fits TRBD1 or TRBD2 (5 bases each). The CDR3 covers 11 residues. From germline, CDR1 is MNHEY and CDR2 SMNVEV (reference sequence). Trimming pared 7 bases from V and 6 bases from J, leaving 10 bases between. CDR3 sequence: CASTKGTEQYF. The CDR3 DNA reads TGTGCCAGCACCAAGGGGACCGAGCAGTACTTC.

V and J are TRBV9 and TRBJ2-1; 9 nucleotides match TRBD2. The CDR3 is 16 amino acids. Germline CDR1 SGDLS, CDR2 YYNGEE. V lost 0 bases, J lost 5 bases, and 6 bases stayed unmatched. CDR3 region: CASSVGGSGGHNEQFF. The CDR3 region has the DNA TGTGCCAGCAGCGTAGGTGGTAGCGGGGGACACAATGAGCAGTTCTTC.

The rearrangement joins TRBV7-6 to TRBJ1-4; no reliable D call. The CDR3 spans 15 residues. V shed 2 bases and J shed 4 bases, with 11 bases lying between them. Germline-derived CDR1 and CDR2 are SGHVS and FNYEAQ. DNA for the CDR3: TGTGCCAGCAGCTTAACTCAGGCGAATAATGAAAAACTGTTTTTT. Translating gives CASSLTQANNEKLFF. Based on the CDR3 plus reference TRBV7-6 and TRBJ1-4, the full variable domain is GAGVSQSPRYKVTKRGQDVALRCDPISGHVSLYWYRQALGQGPEFLTYFNYEAQQDKSGLPNDRFSAERPEGSISTLTIQRTEQRDSAMYRCASSLTQANNEKLFFGSGTQLSVL.

This clone was counted a few times. The chain couples TRBV5-1 to TRBJ1-1, with TRBD1 matching 9 bases. The CDR3 is 17 residues long. The trim removed 0 bases at V and 4 bases at J, leaving 10 bases unmatched. Per germline, CDR1 SGHRS and CDR2 YFSETQ. This chain's CDR3 is CASSLDLSGTGSTEAFF. CDR3 nucleotide sequence: TGCGCCAGCAGCTTGGACCTTTCGGGGACAGGGAGCACTGAAGCTTTCTTT.

This clone occurred once. The chain employs TRBV3-1 (or the pseudogene TRBV3-2) and TRBJ2-7; D remains ambiguous. The ends were cut back, 0 bases at V and 6 bases at J, with 9 bases in the middle. The CDR3 contains 13 residues. CDR1 is LGHDT and CDR2 is YNNKEL in the germline V gene (reference sequence). Written as DNA, the CDR3 is TGTGCCAGCAGCCAAGAGGATATTGGCGAGCAGTACTTC. This sequence encodes CASSQEDIGEQYF.

A note on this clone: This sample also contains other DNA sequences that code for the same CDR3. The chain is built from TRBV5-1 and TRBJ1-1; no definite D call. CDR1 is SGHRS and CDR2 is YFSETQ in the germline V gene. Trimming removed 0 bases from V and 2 bases from J, with 5 bases in between. The CDR3 loop spans 13 amino acids. This chain's CDR3 is CASSLGVNTEAFF. The CDR3, as DNA: TGCGCCAGCAGCTTGGGGGTAAACACTGAAGCTTTCTTT.

With respect to this clone: The sample holds other DNA sequences that translate to the same CDR3. The rearrangement links TRBV5-6 to TRBJ2-2; no clear D. The length of the CDR3 is 11 residues. V gave up 0 bases and J gave up 6 bases, with 0 bases separating them. Germline V gene data show CDR1 as SGHDT and CDR2 as YYEEEE. CDR3 loop: CASSLAGELFF. CDR3 bases: TGTGCCAGCAGCTTGGCCGGGGAGCTGTTTTTT. The full variable domain, completed using reference TRBV5-6 and TRBJ2-2, is DAGVTQSPTHLIKTRGQQVTLRCSPKSGHDTVSWYQQALGQGPQFIFQYYEEEERQRGNFPDRFSGHQFPNYSSELNVNALLLGDSALYLCASSLAGELFFGEGSRLTVL.

The chain recombines TRBV18 with TRBJ1-3; 9 nucleotides agree with TRBD1. CDR3 size: 18 residues. The V gene's germline CDR1 is KGHSH and CDR2 LQKENI. V dropped 5 bases and J dropped 3; count of bases not matched to a gene: 14. CDR3 sequence (DNA): TGTGCCAGCTCAACTGCCGGGACAGGGTTTTTCCTTGGAAACACCATATATTTT. It is translated as CASSTAGTGFFLGNTIYF.

J is TRBJ2-7 and V is TRBV6-2 or TRBV6-3, with TRBD1 as a possible D gene (6 bases). The germline gives CDR1 MNHEY, CDR2 SVGEGT. This CDR3 is 16 amino acids long. Trimming left V 2 bases short and J 0 bases short, with 14 bases between. CDR3 loop: CASSYEDSRDSYEQYF. The CDR3 coding sequence is TGTGCCAGCAGTTACGAGGACAGCCGGGACTCCTACGAGCAGTACTTC.

This chain uses TRBV27 with TRBJ1-1; D unclear. CDR1 is MNHEY, CDR2 SMNVEV, per germline (reference sequence). The CDR3 covers 14 residues. Trimming cost V 5 bases and J 5 bases, with 15 bases left between them. The CDR3 sequence is CASSPHPLGTEAFF. CDR3 coding DNA: TGTGCCAGCAGTCCCCACCCCCTTGGAACTGAAGCTTTCTTT.

In this sample, this clone turned up once. Here the CDR3 reads CASSQEWGRGDNSPLHF. In DNA form, the CDR3 reads TGTGCCAGCAGCCAAGAATGGGGACGTGGGGATAATTCACCCCTCCACTTT. V gene TRBV3-1 (or the pseudogene TRBV3-2) combines with J gene TRBJ1-6, with TRBD1 as a possible D gene (5 bases). This CDR3 has 17 residues. V dropped 0 bases and J dropped 5 bases, with 14 bases sitting between them. Germline V gives CDR1 LGHDT, CDR2 YNNKEL (reference sequence).

The rearrangement joins TRBV5-6 to TRBJ2-5; the D gene could be TRBD1 or TRBD2 (5 bases each). With 5 bases removed from V and 2 bases from J, the gap between germline ends came to 13 bases. Germline lookup yields CDR1 SGHDT and CDR2 YYEEEE. The CDR3 runs 14 residues. CDR3 DNA sequence: TGTGCCAGCAGTGGCCCGGGACGGCAAGAGACCCAGTACTTC. Its protein is CASSGPGRQETQYF.

This rearrangement joins TRBV27 to TRBJ2-1; a weak D match, TRBD2 (5 bases). The CDR3 has 13 amino acids. The V gene's germline CDR1 is MNHEY and CDR2 SMNVEV (reference sequence). V was shortened by 5 bases and J by 5 bases, with 10 bases between the two germline ends. The CDR3 coding sequence is TGTGCCAGCAGTCTCCGAGGGAACAATGAGCAGTTCTTC. As protein: CASSLRGNNEQFF.

The gene calls are TRBV11-2 and TRBJ1-1, with 7 bases lining up with TRBD1. In germline, CDR1 is SGHAT, CDR2 FQNNGV. CDR3 length: 15 residues. Losses at the gene ends were 5 bases for V and 5 bases for J; bases not matched to a gene: 11. For the CDR3, the DNA is TGTGCCAGCAGCCCCACGACAGGGTATGATACTGAAGCTTTCTTT. Translation: CASSPTTGYDTEAFF.

The genes are TRBV12-3 or TRBV12-4 and TRBJ2-3; D is perhaps TRBD1 or TRBD2 (5 bases each). This CDR3 comprises 13 residues. The germline V and J ends were trimmed by 3 bases and 11 bases, with 15 bases remaining between them. This chain's CDR3 is CASSFRGPIEQYF. CDR3 coding DNA: TGTGCCAGCAGTTTCCGGGGACCCATCGAGCAGTATTTT.